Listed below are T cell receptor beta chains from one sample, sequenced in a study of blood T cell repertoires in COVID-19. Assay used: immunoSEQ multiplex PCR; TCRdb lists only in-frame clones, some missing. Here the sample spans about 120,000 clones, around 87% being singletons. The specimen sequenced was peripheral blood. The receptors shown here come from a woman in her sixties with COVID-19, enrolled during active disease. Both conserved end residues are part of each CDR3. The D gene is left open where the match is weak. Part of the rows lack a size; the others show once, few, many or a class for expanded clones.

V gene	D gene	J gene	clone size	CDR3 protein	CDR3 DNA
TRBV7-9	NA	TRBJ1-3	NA	CASSLASGVGNTIYF	TGTGCCAGCAGCTTAGCGTCAGGGGTTGGAAACACCATATATTTT
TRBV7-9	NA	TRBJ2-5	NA	CASSLSTSRETQYF	TGTGCCAGCAGCTTAAGTACTTCGCGAGAGACCCAGTACTTC
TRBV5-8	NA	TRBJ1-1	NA	CASRTREAKNTEAFF	TGTGCCAGCAGGACAAGGGAGGCTAAAAACACTGAAGCTTTCTTT
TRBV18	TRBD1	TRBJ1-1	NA	CASSRQGNPNTEAFF	TGTGCCAGCTCCCGACAGGGAAATCCAAACACTGAAGCTTTCTTT
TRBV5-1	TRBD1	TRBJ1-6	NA	CASSKGQGNNSPLHF	TGCGCCAGCAGCAAAGGACAGGGGAACAATTCACCCCTCCACTTT
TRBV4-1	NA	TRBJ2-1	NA	CASSQLADSYNEQFF	TGCGCCAGCAGCCAACTAGCCGACTCCTACAATGAGCAGTTCTTC
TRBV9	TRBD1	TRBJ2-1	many	CASGQDYNEQFF	TGTGCCAGCGGACAGGATTACAATGAGCAGTTCTTC
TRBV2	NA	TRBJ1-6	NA	CASRGEAYSPLHF	TGTGCCAGCAGGGGTGAGGCGTATTCACCCCTCCACTTT
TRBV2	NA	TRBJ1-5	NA	CASSVDGGSNQPQHF	TGTGCCAGCAGTGTCGATGGAGGATCCAATCAGCCCCAGCATTTT
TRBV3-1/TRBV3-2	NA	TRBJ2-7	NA	CASSPAQGSSYEQYF	TGTGCCAGCAGCCCGGCACAGGGATCGTCCTACGAGCAGTACTTC
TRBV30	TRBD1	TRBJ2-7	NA	CAWSSDRVPKSIVYEQYF	TGTGCCTGGAGTTCTGACAGGGTCCCTAAATCTATCGTCTACGAGCAGTACTTC
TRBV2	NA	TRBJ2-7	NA	CASSVITGFPAPGYEQYF	TGTGCCAGCAGCGTAATTACAGGTTTCCCAGCGCCAGGATACGAGCAGTACTTC
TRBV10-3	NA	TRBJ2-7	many	CAISESRAGVDEQYF	TGTGCCATCAGTGAGTCGAGGGCAGGAGTTGACGAGCAGTACTTC
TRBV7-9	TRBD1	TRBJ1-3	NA	CASSPMTGFGRDTIYF	TGTGCCAGCAGCCCAATGACAGGGTTCGGTCGGGACACCATATATTTT
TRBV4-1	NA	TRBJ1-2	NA	CASSQPKGVFGYTF	TGCGCCAGCAGCCAACCCAAAGGGGTCTTTGGCTACACCTTC
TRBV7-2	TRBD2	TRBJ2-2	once	CASSPDRLGSGGTGELFF	TGTGCCAGCAGCCCCGATAGGTTGGGTAGCGGGGGGACCGGGGAGCTGTTTTTT
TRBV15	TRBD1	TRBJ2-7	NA	CATSRDSGQLTYEQYF	TGTGCCACCAGCAGAGATTCGGGACAGCTAACCTACGAGCAGTACTTC
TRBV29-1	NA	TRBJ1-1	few	CSVRLMRNTEAFF	TGCAGCGTCCGCCTTATGCGGAACACTGAAGCTTTCTTT
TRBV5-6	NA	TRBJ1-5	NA	CASSLERGGGNQPQHF	TGTGCCAGCAGCTTGGAACGTGGGGGGGGCAATCAGCCCCAGCATTTT